One and the same sample provided the 5 T cell receptor beta chains below, sequenced in a study of metastatic and nonmetastatic thyroid tumors. Nobody among the patients had been given any treatment before thyroid surgery. TCRdb used MiXCR to call clones anew from the PCR reads. The sample holds some 60,000 clones, under 30% seen once. Sequencing was carried out using blood. The receptors were gathered from a female donor with papillary thyroid cancer or a benign thyroid nodule (not recorded which). Some clones in this sample may be carry-over from other donors' samples.

In this sample, this clone turned up a few times. V gene TRBV28 combines with J gene TRBJ2-2; D perhaps matches TRBD1 (7 bases). CDR1 and CDR2 (germline): MDHEN, SYDVKM. The ends were cut back, 2 bases at V and 5 bases at J, with 12 bases in the middle. CDR3 size: 15 residues. CDR3 in amino acids: CASSLRQGGTGELFF. CDR3 coding DNA: TGTGCCAGCAGTTTAAGGCAGGGGGGAACCGGGGAGCTGTTTTTT.

This chain connects TRBV6-1 to TRBJ2-3; D call uncertain. CDR1 and CDR2 from the germline V gene are MNHNS and SASEGT. Trimming removed 6 bases from V and 5 bases from J, with 9 bases in between. CDR3 length equals 12 residues. Here the CDR3 reads CASRMFGDTQYF. CDR3 sequence (DNA): TGTGCCAGCAGGATGTTCGGAGATACGCAGTATTTT.

As regards this clone: It may be a read error: a sequence one base away is much more abundant. Here the CDR3 reads CATSYFEAGSYNEQFF. The CDR3 DNA follows: TGTGCCACCAGTTATTTTGAGGCAGGCTCCTACAATGAGCAGTTCTTC. The chain employs TRBV24-1 and TRBJ2-1; the D is unclear. Germline values: CDR1 KGHDR, CDR2 SFDVKD. The CDR3 has 16 amino acids.

The chain joins TRBV10-3 to TRBJ1-2, with D hard to call. V lost 7 bases to trimming and J lost 5 bases, with 14 bases between them. This CDR3 spans 13 amino acids. CDR1 is ENHRY and CDR2 is SYGVKD in the germline V gene. CDR3 DNA: TGTGCCATCACCGAAGCCCCAGAGTATGGCTACACCTTC. Its protein product is CAITEAPEYGYTF.

This chain joins TRBV10-3 and TRBJ2-7, with D perhaps given as TRBD1 or TRBD2 (5 bases each). The germline V gene encodes CDR1 ENHRY and CDR2 SYGVKD. The CDR3 is 13 amino acids. V was pared by 7 bases and J by 3 bases, with 13 bases between. This CDR3 reads CAIIRDGDYEQYF. CDR3 nucleotides: TGTGCCATCATACGGGACGGGGACTACGAGCAGTACTTC.